The rows below give T cell receptor delta chains drawn from one sample of a study of Vδ1+ human thymocytes. TCRdb reprocessed the multiplex PCR reads using CATT. The sample holds some 73,000 delta-chain clones, more than 30% seen once. Sequences were obtained from Vdelta1+ gamma-delta thymocytes from the thymus. The receptors were gathered from a boy under two years old who had congenital heart surgery. Both conserved end residues are part of each CDR3. The D gene is left open where the match is weak. Clone size, where shown, is once, few, many, or a class for clones that have expanded.

TRDJ1,.,.,TRDV1,CALGEPTLFEGPTDKLIF,TGTGCTCTTGGGGAACCGACCCTCTTCGAGGGTCCAACCGATAAACTCATCTTT
TRDJ1,.,few,TRDV1,CALVGLINDKLIF,TGTGCTCTAGTGGGGCTGATCAACGATAAACTCATCTTT
TRDJ1,TRDD3,.,TRDV1,CALGYTARAPLGDNDKLIF,TGTGCTCTTGGGTATACTGCACGGGCTCCCCTGGGGGATAACGATAAACTCATCTTT
TRDJ1,TRDD3,few,TRDV1,CALGELEEYWGSSPVLYTDKLIF,TGTGCTCTTGGGGAACTAGAGGAGTACTGGGGGTCGAGTCCTGTTTTGTACACCGATAAACTCATCTTT
TRDJ1,.,.,TRDV1,CALGERPRNTDKLIF,TGTGCTCTTGGGGAACGTCCGAGGAACACCGATAAACTCATCTTT
TRDJ1,.,few,TRDV1,CALGETAFRRGTLLYTDKLIF,TGTGCTCTTGGGGAAACTGCCTTCCGGCGGGGGACCCTCTTGTACACCGATAAACTCATCTTT
TRDJ1,TRDD3,.,TRDV1,CALGDAAAGGIRTDKLIF,TGTGCTCTTGGGGACGCCGCGGCTGGGGGAATACGTACCGATAAACTCATCTTT
TRDJ1,TRDD3,.,TRDV1,CALGLTYRGIQDADKLIF,TGTGCTCTTGGGCTTACGTACCGGGGGATACAGGATGCCGATAAACTCATCTTT
TRDJ1,.,few,TRDV1,CALGFPRMGYTDKLIF,TGTGCTCTTGGGTTCCCACGGATGGGGTACACCGATAAACTCATCTTT
TRDJ1,.,.,TRDV1,CALGTYPCGRYTDKLIF,TGTGCTCTTGGGACATACCCCTGTGGACGGTACACCGATAAACTCATCTTT
TRDJ1,TRDD3,.,TRDV1,CALEERRGDRTDKLIF,TGTGCTCTTGAAGAACGTCGGGGGGATAGAACCGATAAACTCATCTTT
TRDJ1,TRDD3,few,TRDV1,CALGERFGLHWGIHTDKLIF,TGTGCTCTTGGGGAACGATTCGGCCTGCACTGGGGGATACACACCGATAAACTCATCTTT
TRDJ1,.,.,TRDV1,CALGAMRMFLRRLGDPSYTDKLIF,TGTGCTCTTGGGGCTATGAGGATGTTCCTACGTCGGCTGGGGGACCCCTCGTACACCGATAAACTCATCTTT
TRDJ1,.,few,TRDV1,CALGGWVLPPIQYTDKLIF,TGTGCTCTTGGGGGGTGGGTCCTTCCCCCCATACAGTACACCGATAAACTCATCTTT
TRDJ1,TRDD3,few,TRDV1,CALGEPFPSFVGGYAPYTDKLIF,TGTGCTCTTGGGGAACCGTTCCCCTCGTTTGTGGGGGGATACGCGCCTTACACCGATAAACTCATCTTT
TRDJ1,TRDD2,.,TRDV1,CALGELLASYAVHKLIF,TGTGCTCTTGGGGAACTCCTCGCTTCCTACGCCGTGCATAAACTCATCTTT
TRDJ1,TRDD3,.,TRDV1,CALGESHSWGMDVADKLIF,TGTGCTCTTGGGGAATCCCATTCGTGGGGGATGGACGTGGCCGATAAACTCATCTTT
TRDJ2,.,.,TRDV1,CALGEMRLPPGTGAPLTAQLFF,TGTGCTCTTGGGGAAATGCGCCTTCCCCCGGGGACTGGGGCTCCTTTGACAGCACAACTCTTCTTT
TRDJ1,TRDD3,.,TRDV2,CACAPAGGCWYTDKLIF,TGTGCCTGTGCCCCTGCTGGGGGTTGCTGGTACACCGATAAACTCATCTTT
TRDJ1,TRDD3,.,TRDV1,CALGERSHYAAGGCDKLIF,TGTGCTCTTGGGGAACGCTCGCACTACGCTGCTGGGGGGTGCGATAAACTCATCTTT
TRDJ1,.,.,TRDV1,CALGGPTTQRLTDKLIF,TGTGCTCTTGGGGGTCCTACGACGCAACGCTTAACCGATAAACTCATCTTT
TRDJ1,.,.,TRDV1,CALGELVFIRYTDKLIF,TGTGCTCTTGGGGAACTAGTGTTTATACGGTACACCGATAAACTCATCTTT
TRDJ1,.,.,TRDV1,CALGDFLGIYTDKLIF,TGTGCTCTTGGGGATTTCCTGGGGATTTACACCGATAAACTCATCTTT
TRDJ1,.,.,TRDV1,CALGGNTYPGIYTDKLIF,TGTGCTCTTGGGGGGAACACGTACCCGGGGATCTACACCGATAAACTCATCTTT
TRDJ1,TRDD3,.,TRDV1,CALGDLRTIPTGGYTPRRDKLIF,TGTGCTCTTGGGGACCTTCGCACAATTCCTACAGGGGGATACACTCCTCGTCGGGATAAACTCATCTTT
TRDJ1,.,.,TRDV1,CALGVYFGDYTDKLIF,TGTGCTCTTGGGGTCTATTTCGGAGACTACACCGATAAACTCATCTTT